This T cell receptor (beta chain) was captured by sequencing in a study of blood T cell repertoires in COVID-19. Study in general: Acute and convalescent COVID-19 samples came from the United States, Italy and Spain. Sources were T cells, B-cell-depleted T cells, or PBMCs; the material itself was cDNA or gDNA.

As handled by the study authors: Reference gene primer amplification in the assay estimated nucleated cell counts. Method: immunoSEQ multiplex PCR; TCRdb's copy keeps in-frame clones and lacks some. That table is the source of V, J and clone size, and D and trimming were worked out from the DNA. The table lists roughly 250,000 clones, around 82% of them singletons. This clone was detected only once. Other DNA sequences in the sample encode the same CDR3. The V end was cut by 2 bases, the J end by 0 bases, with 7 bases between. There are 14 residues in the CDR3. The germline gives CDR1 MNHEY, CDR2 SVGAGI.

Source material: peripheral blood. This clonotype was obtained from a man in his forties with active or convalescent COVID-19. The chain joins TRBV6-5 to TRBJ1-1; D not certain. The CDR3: CASSYAELNTEAFF. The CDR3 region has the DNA TGTGCCAGCAGTTACGCGGAGTTGAACACTGAAGCTTTCTTT.